This T cell receptor beta chain was profiled in a study of shared clonotypes between healthy human individuals. Naive CD8 cells, CD45RO-negative and positively selected for CCR7, excluded terminally differentiated effector memory CD45RA+ cells. CDR1 and CDR2 from the germline V gene are SEHNR and FQNEAQ (reference sequence). V lost 4 bases and J lost 6; bases outside the gene matches: 12. This CDR3 comprises 16 residues. This clone was counted a single time. Only in-frame clones appear in the TCRdb table, and some are missing; sequencing was by immunoSEQ multiplex PCR. The sample shows roughly 2.1 million clones, 93% of them seen only once.

This receptor was taken from a man aged 18-30 years in good health. Some clones in this sample may be carry-over from other donors' samples. The V gene is TRBV7-9, the J gene TRBJ2-1, with 7 bases lining up with TRBD2. Source material: naive CD8+ T cells from PBMCs. The chain's CDR3 is CASSSTSYIGSNEQFF. In DNA, the CDR3 is TGTGCCAGCAGCTCGACTAGCTATATCGGGAGCAATGAGCAGTTCTTC.